This paragraph covers one T cell receptor beta chain sequence. What it recognizes is unknown. This sample also contains other DNA sequences that code for the same CDR3. Naive CD8 cells lacked CD45RO and underwent positive selection for CCR7, leaving out terminally differentiated effector memory CD45RA+ cells. Caucasian adults living in Nashville, Tennessee, provided all samples. This sample is drawn from a study of shared clonotypes between healthy human individuals. Sequencing used immunoSEQ multiplex PCR; TCRdb keeps in-frame clones, though not all of them. The data contain approximately 1.9 million clones, just under 95% of them seen just once; the ten biggest clones take up about 1.7%. The V end lost 2 bases, the J end lost 0 bases, and 10 bases lay between the germline ends. Germline CDR1 is SGHTA and CDR2 is FQGNSA. The CDR3 extends over 16 amino acids. Overall study findings and caveats: Generation of non-shared clonotypes was less probable than generation of clonotypes shared by all four donors. Sample collection involved blood only; tissue repertoires are likely different.

This receptor was taken from a man younger than 35 in good health. Some clones in this sample may be carry-over from other donors' samples. The gene calls are TRBV7-2 and TRBJ1-4; no clear D. Sequences were obtained from naive CD8+ T cells from PBMCs. The CDR3 sequence is CASSLRTLATNEKLFF. The CDR3, as DNA: TGTGCCAGCAGCTTAAGGACCCTTGCAACTAATGAAAAACTGTTTTTT.